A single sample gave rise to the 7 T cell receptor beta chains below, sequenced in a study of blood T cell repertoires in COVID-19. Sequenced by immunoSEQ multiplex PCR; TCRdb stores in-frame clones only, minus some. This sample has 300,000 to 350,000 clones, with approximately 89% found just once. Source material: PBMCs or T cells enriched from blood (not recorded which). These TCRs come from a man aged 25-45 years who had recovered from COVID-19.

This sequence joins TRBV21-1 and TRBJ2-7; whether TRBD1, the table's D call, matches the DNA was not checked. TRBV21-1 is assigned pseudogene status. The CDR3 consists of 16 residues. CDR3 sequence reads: CASSKAGSGQAYEQYF. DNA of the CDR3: TGTGCCAGCAGCAAAGCGGGTTCGGGACAGGCCTACGAGCAGTACTTC.

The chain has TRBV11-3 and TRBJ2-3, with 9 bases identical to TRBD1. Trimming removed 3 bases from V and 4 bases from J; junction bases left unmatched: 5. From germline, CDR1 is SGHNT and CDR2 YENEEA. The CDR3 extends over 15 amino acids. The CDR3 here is CASSFGTGRADTQYF. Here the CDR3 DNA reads TGTGCCAGCAGCTTTGGGACAGGGCGGGCAGATACGCAGTATTTT.

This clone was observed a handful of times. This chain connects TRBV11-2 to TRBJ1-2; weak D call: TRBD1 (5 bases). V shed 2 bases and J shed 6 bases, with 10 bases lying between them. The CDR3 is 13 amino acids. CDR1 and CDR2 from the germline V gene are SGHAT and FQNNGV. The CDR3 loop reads CASSLSSGNGYTF. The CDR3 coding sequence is TGTGCCAGCAGCTTAAGTTCAGGGAATGGCTACACCTTC.

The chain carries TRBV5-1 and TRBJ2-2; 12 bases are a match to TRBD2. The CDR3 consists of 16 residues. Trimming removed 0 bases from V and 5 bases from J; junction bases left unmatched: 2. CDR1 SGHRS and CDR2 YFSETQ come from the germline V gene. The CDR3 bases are TGCGCCAGCAGCTTGGCGACTAGCGGGGGAACCGGGGAGCTGTTTTTT. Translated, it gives CASSLATSGGTGELFF.

The CDR3 protein is CASSLFGQTNTGELFF. The CDR3 DNA is TGTGCCAGCAGCTTATTTGGACAGACTAACACCGGGGAGCTGTTTTTT. The chain employs TRBV11-2 and TRBJ2-2, with D possibly TRBD1 on 6 matching bases. CDR3 length: 16 amino acids. V was trimmed by 2 bases and J by 2 bases, leaving 12 bases between them. The V gene's germline CDR1 is SGHAT and CDR2 FQNNGV.

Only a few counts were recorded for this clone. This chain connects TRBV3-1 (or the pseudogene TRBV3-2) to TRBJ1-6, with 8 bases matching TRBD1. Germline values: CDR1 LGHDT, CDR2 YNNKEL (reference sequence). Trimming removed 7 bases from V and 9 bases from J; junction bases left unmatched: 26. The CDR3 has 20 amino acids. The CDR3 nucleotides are TGTGCCAGCACCTACCCCCCCCGGGACAGGCCGACGTCGGGTGGTTCACCCCTCCACTTT. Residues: CASTYPPRDRPTSGGSPLHF.

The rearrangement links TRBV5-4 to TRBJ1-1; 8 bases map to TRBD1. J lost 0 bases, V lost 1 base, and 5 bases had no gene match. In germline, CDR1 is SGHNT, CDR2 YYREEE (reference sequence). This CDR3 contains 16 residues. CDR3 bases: TGTGCCAGCAGCTTGTTGCAGGGGGCTGTGAACACTGAAGCTTTCTTT. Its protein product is CASSLLQGAVNTEAFF.